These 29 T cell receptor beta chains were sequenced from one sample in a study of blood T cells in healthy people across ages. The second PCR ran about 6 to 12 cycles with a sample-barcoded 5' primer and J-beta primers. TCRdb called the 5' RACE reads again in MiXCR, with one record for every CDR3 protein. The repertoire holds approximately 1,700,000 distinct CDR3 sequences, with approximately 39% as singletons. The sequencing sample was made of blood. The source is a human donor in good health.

CDR3 in DNA: TGTGCCAGCAGGCTCAGGGGAAGCTATGGCTACACCTTC. Translation: CASRLRGSYGYTF. V gene TRBV7-9 combines with J gene TRBJ1-2; D is possibly TRBD1 (6 bases). CDR1 and CDR2 from the germline V gene are SEHNR and FQNEAQ (reference sequence). V shed 6 bases and J shed 4 bases, with 12 bases lying between them. This CDR3 has 13 residues. Full variable domain (remainder filled in from reference TRBV7-9 and TRBJ1-2): DTGVSQNPRHKITKRGQNVTFRCDPISEHNRLYWYRQTLGQGPEFLTYFQNEAQLEKSRLLSDRFSAERPKGSFSTLEIQRTEQGDSAMYLCASRLRGSYGYTFGSGTRLTVV.

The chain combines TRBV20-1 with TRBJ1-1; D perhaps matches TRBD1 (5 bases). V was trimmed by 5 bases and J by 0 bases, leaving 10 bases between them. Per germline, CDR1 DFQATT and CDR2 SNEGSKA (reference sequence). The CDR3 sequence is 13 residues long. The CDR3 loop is CSAYRLMNTEAFF. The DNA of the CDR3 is TGCAGTGCTTACAGGTTAATGAACACTGAAGCTTTCTTT.

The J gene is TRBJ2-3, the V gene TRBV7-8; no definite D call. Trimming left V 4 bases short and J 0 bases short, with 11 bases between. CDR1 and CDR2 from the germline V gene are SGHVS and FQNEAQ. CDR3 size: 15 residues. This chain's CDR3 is CASSSLPSSTDTQYF. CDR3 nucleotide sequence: TGTGCCAGCAGCTCCTTACCCTCAAGCACAGATACGCAGTATTTT.

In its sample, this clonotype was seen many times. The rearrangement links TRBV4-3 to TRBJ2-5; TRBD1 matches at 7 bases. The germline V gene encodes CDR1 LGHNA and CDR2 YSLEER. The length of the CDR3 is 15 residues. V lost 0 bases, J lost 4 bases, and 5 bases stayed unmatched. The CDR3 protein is CASSQDYRGVETQYF. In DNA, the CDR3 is TGCGCCAGCAGCCAAGATTACAGGGGAGTAGAGACCCAGTACTTC.

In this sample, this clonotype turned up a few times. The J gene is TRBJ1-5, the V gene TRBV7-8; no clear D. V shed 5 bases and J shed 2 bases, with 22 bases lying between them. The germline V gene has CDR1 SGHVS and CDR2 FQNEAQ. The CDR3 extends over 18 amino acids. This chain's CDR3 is CASSPGLSGTMGNQPQHF. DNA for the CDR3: TGTGCCAGCAGCCCCGGTTTAAGTGGAACGATGGGCAATCAGCCCCAGCATTTT.

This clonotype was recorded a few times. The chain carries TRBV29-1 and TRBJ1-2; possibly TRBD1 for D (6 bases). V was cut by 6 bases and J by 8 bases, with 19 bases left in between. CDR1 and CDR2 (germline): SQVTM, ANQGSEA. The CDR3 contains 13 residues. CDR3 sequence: CSVNRESLRGYTF. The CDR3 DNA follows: TGCAGCGTAAACAGGGAGAGTTTGCGGGGCTACACCTTC.

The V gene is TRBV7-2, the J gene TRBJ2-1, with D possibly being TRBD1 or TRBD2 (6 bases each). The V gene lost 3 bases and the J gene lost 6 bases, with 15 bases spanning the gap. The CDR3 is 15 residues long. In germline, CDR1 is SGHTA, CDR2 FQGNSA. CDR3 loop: CASSFVYGGINEQFF. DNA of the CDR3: TGTGCCAGCAGCTTTGTCTACGGGGGCATCAATGAGCAGTTCTTC. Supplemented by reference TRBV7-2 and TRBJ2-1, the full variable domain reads GAGVSQSPSNKVTEKGKDVELRCDPISGHTALYWYRQSLGQGLEFLIYFQGNSAPDKSGLPSDRFSAERTGGSVSTLTIQRTQQEDSAVYLCASSFVYGGINEQFFGPGTRLTVL.

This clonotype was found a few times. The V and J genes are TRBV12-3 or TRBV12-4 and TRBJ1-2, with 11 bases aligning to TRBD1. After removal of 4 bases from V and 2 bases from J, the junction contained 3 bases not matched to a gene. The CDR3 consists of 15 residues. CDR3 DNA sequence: TGTGCCAGCAGTTGGACAGGGGGCGTGAACTATGGCTACACCTTC. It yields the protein CASSWTGGVNYGYTF.

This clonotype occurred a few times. The CDR3, as DNA: TGCGCCAGCAGCCAAGAAGAATACAGGGAGTACGAGCAGTACTTC. Its translation is CASSQEEYREYEQYF. The chain employs TRBV4-1 and TRBJ2-7; D may be TRBD1 (6 bases). Germline-derived CDR1 and CDR2 are MGHRA and YSYEKL. The V end was cut by 0 bases, the J end by 4 bases, with 13 bases between. This CDR3 has 15 residues.

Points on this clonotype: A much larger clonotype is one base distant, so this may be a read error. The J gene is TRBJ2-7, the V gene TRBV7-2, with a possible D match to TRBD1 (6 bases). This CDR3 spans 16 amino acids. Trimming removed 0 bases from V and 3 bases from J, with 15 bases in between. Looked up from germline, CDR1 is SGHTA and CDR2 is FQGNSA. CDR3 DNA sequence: TGTGCCAGCAGCTTAGCTGTGGCACAGGGATACTACGAGCAGTACTTC. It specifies CASSLAVAQGYYEQYF.

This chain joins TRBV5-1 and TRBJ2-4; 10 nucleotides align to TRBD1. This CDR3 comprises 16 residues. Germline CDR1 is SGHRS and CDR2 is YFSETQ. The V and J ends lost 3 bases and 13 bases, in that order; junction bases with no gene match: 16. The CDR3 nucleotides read TGCGCCAGCAGCTCTCGACAGGGGGCTTACGACAATGAGCAGTACTTC. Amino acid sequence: CASSSRQGAYDNEQYF.

The CDR3 sequence is CASSRSHHSGGSYEQYF. The CDR3 region has the DNA TGTGCCAGCAGTCGCTCCCATCATAGCGGGGGGAGCTACGAGCAGTACTTC. The chain is built from TRBV6-2 or TRBV6-3 and TRBJ2-7; 10 bases match TRBD2. V shed 5 bases, J shed 3 bases, and the junction held 13 bases outside the gene matches. From germline, CDR1 is MNHEY and CDR2 SVGEGT. The CDR3 contains 17 residues.

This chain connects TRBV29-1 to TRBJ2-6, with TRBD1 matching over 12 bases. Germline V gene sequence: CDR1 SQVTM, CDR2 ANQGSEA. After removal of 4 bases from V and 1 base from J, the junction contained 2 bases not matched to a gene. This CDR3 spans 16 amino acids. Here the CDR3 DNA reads TGCAGCGTTGGGGGACAGGGGGCGTCTGGGGCCAACGTCCTGACTTTC. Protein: CSVGGQGASGANVLTF.

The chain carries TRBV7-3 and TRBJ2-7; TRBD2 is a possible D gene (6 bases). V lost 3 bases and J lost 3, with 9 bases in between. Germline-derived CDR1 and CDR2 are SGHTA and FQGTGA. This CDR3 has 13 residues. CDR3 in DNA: TGTGCCAGCAGCTTTTTCGGGGGCTACGAGCAGTACTTC. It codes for CASSFFGGYEQYF.

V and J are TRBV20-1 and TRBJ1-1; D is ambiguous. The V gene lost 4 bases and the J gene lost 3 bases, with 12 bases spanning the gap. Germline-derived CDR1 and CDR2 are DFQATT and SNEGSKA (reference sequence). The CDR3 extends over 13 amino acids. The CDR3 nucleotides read TGCAGTGCTACCTGGGTTTTGGACACTGAAGCTTTCTTT. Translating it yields CSATWVLDTEAFF.

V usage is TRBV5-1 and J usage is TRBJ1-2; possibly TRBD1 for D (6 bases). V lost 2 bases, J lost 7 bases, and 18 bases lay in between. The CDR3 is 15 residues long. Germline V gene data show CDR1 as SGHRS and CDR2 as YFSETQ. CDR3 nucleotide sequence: TGCGCCAGCAGCTTTACGCGGGGGGCTAGACGTGGCTACACCTTC. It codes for CASSFTRGARRGYTF. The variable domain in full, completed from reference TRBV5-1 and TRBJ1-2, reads KAGVTQTPRYLIKTRGQQVTLSCSPISGHRSVSWYQQTPGQGLQFLFEYFSETQRNKGNFPGRFSGRQFSNSRSEMNVSTLELGDSALYLCASSFTRGARRGYTFGSGTRLTVV.

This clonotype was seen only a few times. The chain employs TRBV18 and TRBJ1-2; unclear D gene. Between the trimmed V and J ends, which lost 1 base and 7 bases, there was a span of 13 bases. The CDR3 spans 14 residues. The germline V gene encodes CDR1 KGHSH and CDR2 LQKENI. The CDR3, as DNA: TGTGCCAGCTCACCACTCGAGGGTTTGGGTGGCTACACCTTC. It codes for CASSPLEGLGGYTF. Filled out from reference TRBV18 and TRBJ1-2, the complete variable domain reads NAGVMQNPRHLVRRRGQEARLRCSPMKGHSHVYWYRQLPEEGLKFMVYLQKENIIDESGMPKERFSAEFPKEGPSILRIQQVVRGDSAAYFCASSPLEGLGGYTFGSGTRLTVV.

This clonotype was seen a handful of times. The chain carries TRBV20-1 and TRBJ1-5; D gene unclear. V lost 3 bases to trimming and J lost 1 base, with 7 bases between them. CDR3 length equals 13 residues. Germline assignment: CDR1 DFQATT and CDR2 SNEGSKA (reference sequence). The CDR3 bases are TGCAGTGCTAGCTTCGGGAGCAATCAGCCCCAGCATTTT. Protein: CSASFGSNQPQHF.

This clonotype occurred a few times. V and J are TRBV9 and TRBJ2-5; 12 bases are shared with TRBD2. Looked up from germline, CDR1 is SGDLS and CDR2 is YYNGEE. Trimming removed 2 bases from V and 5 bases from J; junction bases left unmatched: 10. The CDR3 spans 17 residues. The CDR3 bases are TGTGCCAGCAGCGTTGACCTGACTAGCGGGGGAGAGGAGACCCAGTACTTC. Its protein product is CASSVDLTSGGEETQYF.

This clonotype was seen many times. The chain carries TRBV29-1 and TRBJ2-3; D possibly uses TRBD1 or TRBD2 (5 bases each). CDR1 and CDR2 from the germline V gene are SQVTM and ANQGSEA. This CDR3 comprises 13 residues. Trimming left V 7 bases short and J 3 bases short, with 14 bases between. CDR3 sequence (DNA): TGCAGCGGTGGGACCGTATTAACAGATACGCAGTATTTT. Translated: CSGGTVLTDTQYF.

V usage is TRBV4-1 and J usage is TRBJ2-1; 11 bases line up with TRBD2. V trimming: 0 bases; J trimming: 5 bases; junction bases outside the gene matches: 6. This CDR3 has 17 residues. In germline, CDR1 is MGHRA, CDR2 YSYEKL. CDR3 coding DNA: TGCGCCAGCAGCCAAGATAGGTTGGGACTAGCGGACAATGAGCAGTTCTTC. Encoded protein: CASSQDRLGLADNEQFF.

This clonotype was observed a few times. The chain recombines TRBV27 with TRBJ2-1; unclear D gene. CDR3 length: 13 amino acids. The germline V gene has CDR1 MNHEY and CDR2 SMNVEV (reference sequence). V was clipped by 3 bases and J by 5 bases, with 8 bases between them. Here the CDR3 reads CASSLSNNNEQFF. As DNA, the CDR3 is TGTGCCAGCAGTTTGAGTAATAACAATGAGCAGTTCTTC.

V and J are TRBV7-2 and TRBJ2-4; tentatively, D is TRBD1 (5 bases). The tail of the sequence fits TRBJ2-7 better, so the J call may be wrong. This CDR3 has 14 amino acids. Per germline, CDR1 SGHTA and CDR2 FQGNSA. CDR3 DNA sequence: TGTGCCAGCAGCTTTTCAGGCAGGGACTACGAGCAGTACTTC. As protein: CASSFSGRDYEQYF.

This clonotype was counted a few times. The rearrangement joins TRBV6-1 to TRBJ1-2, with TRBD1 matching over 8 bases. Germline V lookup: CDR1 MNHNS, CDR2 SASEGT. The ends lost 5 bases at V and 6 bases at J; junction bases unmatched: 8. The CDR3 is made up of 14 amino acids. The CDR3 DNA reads TGTGCCAGCAGTCTAAACGGACAGGGTGATGGCTACACCTTC. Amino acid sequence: CASSLNGQGDGYTF.

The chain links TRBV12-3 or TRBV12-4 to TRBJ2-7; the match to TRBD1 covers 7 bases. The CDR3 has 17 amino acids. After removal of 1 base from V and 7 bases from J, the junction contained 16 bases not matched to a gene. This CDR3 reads CASSLGGQSDSYNEQYF. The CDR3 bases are TGTGCCAGCAGTTTAGGGGGACAGTCTGACTCCTACAATGAGCAGTACTTC.

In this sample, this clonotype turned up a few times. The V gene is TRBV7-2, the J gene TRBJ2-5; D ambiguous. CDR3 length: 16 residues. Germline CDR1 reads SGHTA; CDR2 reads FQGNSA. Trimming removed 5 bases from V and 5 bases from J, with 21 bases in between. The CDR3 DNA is TGTGCCAGCAGCCCCGAGCCCTCTCTGCCCGAGGAGACCCAGTACTTC. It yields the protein CASSPEPSLPEETQYF.

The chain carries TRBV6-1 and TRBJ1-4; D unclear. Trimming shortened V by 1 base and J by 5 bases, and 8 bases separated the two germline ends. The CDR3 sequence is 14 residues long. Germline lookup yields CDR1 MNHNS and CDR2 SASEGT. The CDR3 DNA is TGTGCCAGCAGTGAAGGCGCCGCGAATGAAAAACTGTTTTTT. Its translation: CASSEGAANEKLFF.

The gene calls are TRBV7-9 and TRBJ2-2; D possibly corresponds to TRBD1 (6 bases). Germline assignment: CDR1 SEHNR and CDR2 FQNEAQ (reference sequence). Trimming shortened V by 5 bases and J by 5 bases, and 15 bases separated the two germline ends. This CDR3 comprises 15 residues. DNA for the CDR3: TGTGCCAGCAGCACCAGGGGATTTGAGACCGGGGAGCTGTTTTTT. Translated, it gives CASSTRGFETGELFF.

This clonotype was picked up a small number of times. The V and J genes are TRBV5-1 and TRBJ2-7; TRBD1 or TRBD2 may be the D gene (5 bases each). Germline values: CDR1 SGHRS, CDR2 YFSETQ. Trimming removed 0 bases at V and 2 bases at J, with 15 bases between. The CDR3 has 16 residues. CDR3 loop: CASSLALGGTAYEQYF. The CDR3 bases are TGCGCCAGCAGCTTGGCCCTTGGGGGAACGGCCTACGAGCAGTACTTC.